This passage covers 27 T cell receptor beta chains from one sample sequenced in a study of shared clonotypes between healthy human individuals. The assay was immunoSEQ multiplex PCR, and TCRdb's table has in-frame clones only and misses some. The table has more than 2,000,000 clones, more than 80% seen once. The sample consisted of naive CD4+ T cells sorted from blood. As for subset: CD45RA+ positively selected. The receptor set was obtained from a young man in good health.

V usage is TRBV10-3 and J usage is TRBJ2-3; TRBD2 agrees at 16 bases. The CDR3 runs 18 residues. V lost 5 bases and J lost 2; bases outside the gene matches: 7. Germline V gene sequence: CDR1 ENHRY, CDR2 SYGVKD. As DNA, the CDR3 is TGTGCCATCAGTCCGGGACTAGCGGGGGGGCCGGACACAGATACGCAGTATTTT. This encodes CAISPGLAGGPDTDTQYF.

This sequence joins TRBV5-4 and TRBJ2-1; a weak D match, TRBD2 (6 bases). CDR3 length: 13 residues. From germline, CDR1 is SGHNT and CDR2 YYREEE (reference sequence). The germline V and J ends were trimmed by 2 bases and 8 bases, with 11 bases remaining between them. Here the CDR3 reads CASSLGGQDEQFF. CDR3 coding DNA: TGTGCCAGCAGCTTAGGAGGGCAGGATGAGCAGTTCTTC.

This clone was seen more than once but under ten times. The chain joins TRBV18 to TRBJ1-5; a weak D match, TRBD1 (6 bases). The CDR3 is 15 residues long. Between the trimmed V and J ends, which lost 3 bases and 1 base, there was a span of 10 bases. The germline V gene encodes CDR1 KGHSH and CDR2 LQKENI. For the CDR3, the DNA is TGTGCCAGCTCACCGAAGGACAGAAGCAATCAGCCCCAGCATTTT. Its translation: CASSPKDRSNQPQHF.

This clone was seen more than once but under ten times. This chain links TRBV28 with TRBJ1-2; 8 bases agree with TRBD1. Germline CDR1 MDHEN, CDR2 SYDVKM. V shed 6 bases, J shed 7 bases, and the junction held 4 bases outside the gene matches. The CDR3 runs 12 residues. In DNA, the CDR3 is TGTGCCAGCAGCCGACAGGGGTTTGGCTACACCTTC. Encoded protein: CASSRQGFGYTF.

The chain employs TRBV30 and TRBJ2-5; 7 positions agree with TRBD2. CDR3 length: 14 amino acids. V shed 2 bases, J shed 3 bases, and the junction held 6 bases outside the gene matches. Germline loops: CDR1 GTSNPN, CDR2 SVGIG (reference sequence). The CDR3 bases are TGTGCCTGGAGTACCAGCGGGGTCAAAGAGACCCAGTACTTC. Amino acid sequence: CAWSTSGVKETQYF.

In the case of this clone: This sample includes further DNA sequences coding for the same CDR3. The J gene is TRBJ1-1, the V gene TRBV27, with 7 bases lining up with TRBD1. The CDR3 loop spans 14 amino acids. Germline V gene data show CDR1 as MNHEY and CDR2 as SMNVEV (reference sequence). V gave up 8 bases and J gave up 0 bases; unmatched junction bases: 6. The CDR3 region is CASWTGAMNTEAFF. In nucleotides, the CDR3 is TGTGCCAGCTGGACAGGCGCTATGAACACTGAAGCTTTCTTT.

The chain has TRBV6-1 and TRBJ1-6; D is ambiguous. V was trimmed by 8 bases and J by 0 bases, leaving 11 bases between them. This CDR3 is built from 15 residues. Germline V gene data show CDR1 as MNHNS and CDR2 as SASEGT. CDR3 loop: CASPGGSSYNSPLHF. The CDR3 DNA reads as TGTGCCAGCCCCGGCGGAAGCTCCTATAATTCACCCCTCCACTTT.

The genes are TRBV18 and TRBJ1-6; 8 nucleotides agree with TRBD1. The J segment lost 9 bases and the V segment lost 3 bases, leaving 16 bases of the junction unmatched. CDR3 length: 18 residues. Germline V gene data show CDR1 as KGHSH and CDR2 as LQKENI. The CDR3 coding sequence is TGTGCCAGCTCACCGGGTACGGACAGGGCCCGGTGGCTTTCACCCCTCCACTTT. Translating it yields CASSPGTDRARWLSPLHF.

Of note for this clone: Additional DNA sequences in this sample encode the identical CDR3. The chain recombines TRBV27 with TRBJ1-1; D gene unclear. CDR3 length equals 13 residues. The V end was cut by 1 base, the J end by 0 bases, with 3 bases between. CDR1 and CDR2 (germline): MNHEY, SMNVEV (reference sequence). The DNA of the CDR3 is TGTGCCAGCAGTTTATTGATGAACACTGAAGCTTTCTTT. Its protein is CASSLLMNTEAFF.

CDR3 sequence: CASREDVRAGELFF. CDR3 coding DNA: TGTGCCAGCAGGGAGGATGTGAGGGCCGGGGAGCTGTTTTTT. V and J are TRBV6-1 and TRBJ2-2, with D tentatively TRBD2 (5 bases). Per the germline V gene, CDR1 is MNHNS and CDR2 is SASEGT. Between the trimmed V and J ends, which lost 6 bases and 6 bases, there was a span of 14 bases. The CDR3 loop spans 14 amino acids.

This clone was recorded once. V and J are TRBV6-1 and TRBJ2-7; perhaps TRBD1 as D (5 bases). Per the germline V gene, CDR1 is MNHNS and CDR2 is SASEGT. V lost 1 base and J lost 2, with 9 bases in between. This CDR3 has 14 amino acids. CDR3 bases: TGTGCCAGCAGTGAAGGGGCAGGGACCTACGAGCAGTACTTC. It is translated as CASSEGAGTYEQYF.

The chain carries TRBV2 and TRBJ2-7, with D uncertain. This CDR3 spans 12 amino acids. Germline lookup yields CDR1 SNHLY and CDR2 FYNNEI. V was cut by 4 bases and J by 3 bases, with 7 bases left in between. DNA of the CDR3: TGTGCCAGCAGTGTACATTTCTACGAGCAGTACTTC. Amino acid sequence: CASSVHFYEQYF.

This rearrangement joins TRBV18 to TRBJ1-2, with D perhaps matching TRBD1 (6 bases). This CDR3 spans 13 amino acids. Germline V gives CDR1 KGHSH, CDR2 LQKENI. The V gene lost 5 bases and the J gene lost 4 bases, with 11 bases spanning the gap. CDR3 sequence reads: CASSWDTSYGYTF. The CDR3 DNA is TGTGCCAGCTCATGGGACACCTCCTATGGCTACACCTTC.

The J gene is TRBJ2-7, the V gene TRBV6-5; D is unclear. This CDR3 region has 13 residues. Germline V gene data show CDR1 as MNHEY and CDR2 as SVGAGI. V was clipped by 8 bases and J by 3 bases, with 14 bases between them. The CDR3 protein is CASFDGASYEQYF. The CDR3 DNA sequence: TGTGCCAGCTTTGACGGTGCGAGCTACGAGCAGTACTTC.

The chain couples TRBV25-1 to TRBJ2-7; weak D call: TRBD2 (6 bases). CDR3 length equals 14 residues. Germline loops: CDR1 MGHDK, CDR2 SYGVNS. The V and J ends lost 4 bases and 3 bases respectively, with 13 bases between them. The CDR3 protein is CASSVSHGGYEQYF. The DNA of the CDR3 is TGTGCCAGCAGTGTATCACACGGGGGCTACGAGCAGTACTTC.

The rearrangement joins TRBV6-5 to TRBJ2-1; the D gene is possibly TRBD2 (6 bases). The CDR3 extends over 15 amino acids. Germline CDR1 reads MNHEY; CDR2 reads SVGAGI. The V and J ends lost 7 bases and 5 bases respectively, with 18 bases between them. This CDR3 reads CASTTGGVSNNEQFF. The CDR3 nucleotides are TGTGCCAGCACCACGGGCGGGGTTTCCAACAATGAGCAGTTCTTC.

This clone was picked up one time. This chain links TRBV5-6 with TRBJ2-5; maybe TRBD1 (5 bases). The CDR3 spans 13 residues. Germline assignment: CDR1 SGHDT and CDR2 YYEEEE. V lost 0 bases and J lost 5, with 8 bases in between. The CDR3 DNA sequence: TGTGCCAGCAGCTTGGCAGGGTTGGAGACCCAGTACTTC. It is translated as CASSLAGLETQYF.

The CDR3: CASSPGTGLDGYTF. CDR3 bases: TGTGCCAGCAGCCCCGGGACAGGGCTCGATGGCTACACCTTC. The chain uses TRBV6-1 and TRBJ1-2; TRBD1 aligns across 9 bases. CDR3 length equals 14 residues. Germline V gene lookup returns CDR1 MNHNS and CDR2 SASEGT. Losses at the gene ends were 6 bases for V and 6 bases for J; bases not matched to a gene: 8.

V and J are TRBV11-2 and TRBJ1-5; no firm D call. From germline, CDR1 is SGHAT and CDR2 FQNNGV. The CDR3 has 13 amino acids. V lost 1 base and J lost 7, with 8 bases in between. CDR3: CASSLVVGQPQHF. The CDR3 DNA follows: TGTGCCAGCAGCTTAGTAGTCGGACAGCCCCAGCATTTT.

V usage is TRBV30 and J usage is TRBJ2-2; the D call may be TRBD1 or TRBD2 (5 bases each). Trimming removed 2 bases from V and 7 bases from J, with 14 bases in between. Germline V CDR1 and CDR2: GTSNPN, SVGIG (reference sequence). The CDR3 runs to 14 residues. CDR3 DNA sequence: TGTGCCTGGAGTTCCCGAGGGGTAGGCGGGGAGCTGTTTTTT. Protein sequence: CAWSSRGVGGELFF.

Of note for this clone: The same CDR3 arises from other DNA sequences in this sample as well. CDR3 loop: CASSNYNEQFF. CDR3 sequence (DNA): TGTGCCAGCAGTAACTACAATGAGCAGTTCTTC. This chain uses TRBV27 with TRBJ2-1, with no clear D. Germline values: CDR1 MNHEY, CDR2 SMNVEV (reference sequence). V lost 5 bases and J lost 3, with 2 bases in between. The CDR3 spans 11 residues.

V usage is TRBV5-1 and J usage is TRBJ1-4; a weak D match, TRBD1 (5 bases). V lost 6 bases and J 0 bases, leaving 15 bases between the germline ends. The CDR3 contains 16 residues. Germline lookup yields CDR1 SGHRS and CDR2 YFSETQ. The CDR3 nucleotides are TGCGCCAGCAATTACAGGAACCTTGCAACTAATGAAAAACTGTTTTTT. Encoded protein: CASNYRNLATNEKLFF. The full variable domain, completed using reference TRBV5-1 and TRBJ1-4, is KAGVTQTPRYLIKTRGQQVTLSCSPISGHRSVSWYQQTPGQGLQFLFEYFSETQRNKGNFPGRFSGRQFSNSRSEMNVSTLELGDSALYLCASNYRNLATNEKLFFGSGTQLSVL.

This sequence joins TRBV29-1 and TRBJ2-5; 7 bases line up with TRBD2. V shed 3 bases, J shed 5 bases, and the junction held 9 bases outside the gene matches. The CDR3 length is 14 residues. Germline loops: CDR1 SQVTM, CDR2 ANQGSEA. The DNA of the CDR3 is TGCAGCGTTGACTGGTTAGCGGGCATGGAGACCCAGTACTTC. Translating gives CSVDWLAGMETQYF.

The table lists this clone with a count of one. The chain employs TRBV2 and TRBJ1-5, with D possibly being TRBD1 (5 bases). Trimming removed 2 bases from V and 3 bases from J, with 14 bases in between. This CDR3 is built from 16 residues. Germline V lookup: CDR1 SNHLY, CDR2 FYNNEI. The CDR3 spells CASSESGSGYNQPQHF. Here the CDR3 DNA reads TGTGCCAGCAGTGAATCAGGGAGCGGTTACAATCAGCCCCAGCATTTT.

V and J are TRBV30 and TRBJ1-6; the D is unclear. V was cut by 3 bases and J by 7 bases, with 10 bases left in between. The CDR3 runs 13 residues. Germline values: CDR1 GTSNPN, CDR2 SVGIG (reference sequence). The CDR3 sequence is CAWSQGYNSPLHF. The CDR3 coding sequence is TGTGCCTGGAGCCAAGGGTACAATTCACCCCTCCACTTT.

Concerning this clone: The sample contains more than one DNA sequence encoding this CDR3. The CDR3 DNA follows: TGTGCCAGCAGCCTTGTTGGCTCTGGGGCCAACGTCCTGACTTTC. Protein: CASSLVGSGANVLTF. The chain couples TRBV7-9 to TRBJ2-6; no definite D call. The CDR3 is made up of 15 amino acids. Germline V CDR1 and CDR2: SEHNR, FQNEAQ (reference sequence). Trimming removed 5 bases at V and 0 bases at J, with 8 bases between.

The CDR3 bases are TGTGCCAGCAGGGTGAGGGCAACAGATACGCAGTATTTT. It translates to CASRVRATDTQYF. This chain uses TRBV6-6 with TRBJ2-3; the D gene is possibly TRBD2 (5 bases). The germline gives CDR1 MNHNY, CDR2 SVGAGI (reference sequence). There are 13 residues in the CDR3. V dropped 6 bases and J dropped 3 bases, with 10 bases sitting between them.